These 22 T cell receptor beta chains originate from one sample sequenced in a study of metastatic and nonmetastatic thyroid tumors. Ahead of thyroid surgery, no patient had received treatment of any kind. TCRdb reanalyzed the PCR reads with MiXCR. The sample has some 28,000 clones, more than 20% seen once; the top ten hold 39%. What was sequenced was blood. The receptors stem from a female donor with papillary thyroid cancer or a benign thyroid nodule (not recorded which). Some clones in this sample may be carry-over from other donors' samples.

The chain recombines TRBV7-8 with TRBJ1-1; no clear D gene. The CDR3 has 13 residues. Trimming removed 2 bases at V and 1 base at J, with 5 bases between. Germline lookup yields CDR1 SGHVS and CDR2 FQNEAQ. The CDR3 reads CASSLFENTEAFF. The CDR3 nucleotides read TGTGCCAGCAGCTTATTCGAGAACACTGAAGCTTTCTTT. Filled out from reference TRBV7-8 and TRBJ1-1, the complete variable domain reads GAGVSQSPRYKVAKRGQDVALRCDPISGHVSLFWYQQALGQGPEFLTYFQNEAQLDKSGLPSDRFFAERPEGSVSTLKIQRTQQEDSAVYLCASSLFENTEAFFGQGTRLTVV.

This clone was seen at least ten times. CDR3 protein: CASSGGTGNSPLHF. The CDR3 DNA reads TGTGCCAGCAGTGGTGGGACAGGTAATTCACCCCTCCACTTT. The chain employs TRBV2 and TRBJ1-6; 8 nucleotides agree with TRBD1. Trimming cost V 4 bases and J 6 bases; bases outside gene matches: 2. Germline V gene lookup returns CDR1 SNHLY and CDR2 FYNNEI. The CDR3 consists of 14 residues.

The CDR3 region is CSALTRYREHHEQYF. CDR3 bases: TGCAGTGCTTTAACCCGCTATAGGGAGCACCACGAGCAGTACTTC. The chain employs TRBV20-1 and TRBJ2-7, with TRBD2 as a possible D gene (5 bases). V lost 5 bases and J lost 5, with 22 bases in between. This CDR3 is built from 15 residues. The V gene's germline CDR1 is DFQATT and CDR2 SNEGSKA (reference sequence).

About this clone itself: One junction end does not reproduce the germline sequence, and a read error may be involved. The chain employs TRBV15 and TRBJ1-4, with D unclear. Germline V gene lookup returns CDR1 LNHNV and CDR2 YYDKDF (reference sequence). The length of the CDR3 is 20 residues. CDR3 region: CATSRDLGSPKQIIREKLFF. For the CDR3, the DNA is TGTGCCACCAGCAGAGATCTGGGTTCGCCGAAGCAGATAATTCGTGAAAAACTGTTCTTT.

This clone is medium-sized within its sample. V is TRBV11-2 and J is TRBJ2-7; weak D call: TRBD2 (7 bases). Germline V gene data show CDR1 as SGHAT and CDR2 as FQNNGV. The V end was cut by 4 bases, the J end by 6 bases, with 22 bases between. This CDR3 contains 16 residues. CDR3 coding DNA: TGTGCCAGCAGCTCCCGGACGGGCGTAGGGGGGGGCGAGCAGTACTTC. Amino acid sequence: CASSSRTGVGGGEQYF. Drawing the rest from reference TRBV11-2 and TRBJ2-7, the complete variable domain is EAGVAQSPRYKIIEKRQSVAFWCNPISGHATLYWYQQILGQGPKLLIQFQNNGVVDDSQLPKDRFSAERLKGVDSTLKIQPAKLEDSAVYLCASSSRTGVGGGEQYFGPGTRLTVT.

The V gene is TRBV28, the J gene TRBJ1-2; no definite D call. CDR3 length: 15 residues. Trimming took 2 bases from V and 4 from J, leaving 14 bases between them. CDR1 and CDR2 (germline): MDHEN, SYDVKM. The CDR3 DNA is TGTGCCAGCAGTTTAGGACCGCTGGTTAGCTATGGCTACACCTTC. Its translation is CASSLGPLVSYGYTF.

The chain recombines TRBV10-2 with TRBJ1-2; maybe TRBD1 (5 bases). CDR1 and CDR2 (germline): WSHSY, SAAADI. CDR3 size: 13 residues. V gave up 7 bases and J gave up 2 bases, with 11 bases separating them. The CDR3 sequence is CASTMTVNYGYTF. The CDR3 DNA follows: TGCGCCAGCACCATGACAGTAAACTATGGCTACACCTTC.

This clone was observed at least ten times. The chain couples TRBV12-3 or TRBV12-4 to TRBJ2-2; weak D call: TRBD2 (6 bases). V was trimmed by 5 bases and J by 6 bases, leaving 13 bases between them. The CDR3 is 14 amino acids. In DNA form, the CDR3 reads TGTGCCAGCAGTAATCGGGACTTGTCCGGGGAGCTGTTTTTT. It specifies CASSNRDLSGELFF.

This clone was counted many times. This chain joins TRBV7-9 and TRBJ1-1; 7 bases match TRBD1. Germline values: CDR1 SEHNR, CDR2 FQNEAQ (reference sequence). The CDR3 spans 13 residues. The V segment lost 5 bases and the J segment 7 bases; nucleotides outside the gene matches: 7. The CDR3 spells CASSKRQGDEAFF. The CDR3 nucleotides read TGTGCCAGCAGCAAACGACAGGGCGATGAAGCTTTCTTT.

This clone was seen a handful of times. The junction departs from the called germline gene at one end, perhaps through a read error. For the CDR3, the DNA is TGTACCAGCAGTTCAAGAACAGGGTGGTACTTC. Amino acid sequence: CTSSSRTGWYF. This chain joins TRBV28 and TRBJ2-5; maybe TRBD1 (6 bases). The V gene's germline CDR1 is MDHEN and CDR2 SYDVKM. The CDR3 spans 11 residues.

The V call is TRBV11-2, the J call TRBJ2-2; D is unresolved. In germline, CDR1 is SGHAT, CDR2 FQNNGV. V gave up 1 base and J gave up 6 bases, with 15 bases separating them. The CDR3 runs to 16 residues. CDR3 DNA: TGTGCCAGCAGCTTAGTTAGTAGGACCACCCCCGGGGAGCTGTTTTTT. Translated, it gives CASSLVSRTTPGELFF.

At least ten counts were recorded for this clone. The CDR3 reads CSARMGSGGPYEQYF. The DNA of the CDR3 is TGCAGTGCCCGGATGGGTAGCGGGGGACCCTACGAGCAGTACTTC. The chain links TRBV20-1 to TRBJ2-7, with 9 nucleotides matching TRBD2. The CDR3 spans 15 residues. Germline lookup yields CDR1 DFQATT and CDR2 SNEGSKA (reference sequence). V lost 6 bases, J lost 2 bases, and 11 bases stayed unmatched.

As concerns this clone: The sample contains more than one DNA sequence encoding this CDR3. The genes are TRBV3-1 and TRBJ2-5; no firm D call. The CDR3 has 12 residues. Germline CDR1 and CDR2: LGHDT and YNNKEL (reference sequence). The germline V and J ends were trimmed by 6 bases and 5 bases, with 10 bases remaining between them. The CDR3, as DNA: TGTGCCAGCAGTCAATGGCGGGAGACCCAGTACTTC. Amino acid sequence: CASSQWRETQYF.

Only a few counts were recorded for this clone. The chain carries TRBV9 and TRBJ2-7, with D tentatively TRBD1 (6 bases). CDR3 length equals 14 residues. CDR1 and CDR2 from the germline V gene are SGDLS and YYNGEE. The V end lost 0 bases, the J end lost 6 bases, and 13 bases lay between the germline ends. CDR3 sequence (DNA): TGTGCCAGCAGCGTAGAACAGGGTCCGTCCGAGCAGTACTTC. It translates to CASSVEQGPSEQYF.

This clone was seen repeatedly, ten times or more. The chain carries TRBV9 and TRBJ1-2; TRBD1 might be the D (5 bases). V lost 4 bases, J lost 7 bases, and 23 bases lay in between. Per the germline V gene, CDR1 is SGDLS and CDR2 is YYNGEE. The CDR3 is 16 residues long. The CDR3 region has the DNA TGTGCCAGCAGCCCAAGGAATGCCGATTTTGGGGGTGGCTACACCTTC. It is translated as CASSPRNADFGGGYTF.

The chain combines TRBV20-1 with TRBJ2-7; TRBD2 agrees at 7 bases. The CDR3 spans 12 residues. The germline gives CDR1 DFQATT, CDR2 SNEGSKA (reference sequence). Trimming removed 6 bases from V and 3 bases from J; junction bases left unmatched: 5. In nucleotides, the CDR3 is TGCAGTGCCACCGGGACTAACTACGAGCAGTACTTC. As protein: CSATGTNYEQYF.

The CDR3 region has the DNA TGTGCCAAACGGGGAAGGGATCCCTACGAGCAGTACTTC. Residues: CAKRGRDPYEQYF. This chain joins TRBV11-2 and TRBJ2-7; D perhaps matches TRBD2 (5 bases). CDR1 is SGHAT and CDR2 is FQNNGV in the germline V gene. CDR3 length: 13 residues. Trimming stripped 10 bases from V and 2 bases from J, with 15 bases between.

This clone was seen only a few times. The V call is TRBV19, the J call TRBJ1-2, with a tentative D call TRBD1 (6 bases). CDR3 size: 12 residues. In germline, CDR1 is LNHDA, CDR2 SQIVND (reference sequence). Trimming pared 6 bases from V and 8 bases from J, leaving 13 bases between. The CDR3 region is CASSPQGEGYTF. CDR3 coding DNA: TGTGCCAGTAGCCCACAGGGAGAAGGCTACACCTTC.

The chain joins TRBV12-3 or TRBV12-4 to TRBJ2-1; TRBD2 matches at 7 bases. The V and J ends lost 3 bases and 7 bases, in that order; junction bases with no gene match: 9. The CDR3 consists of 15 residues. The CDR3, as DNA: TGTGCCAGCAGTTTGAGGGCGGGAGCATCAAATGAGCAGTTCTTC. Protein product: CASSLRAGASNEQFF.

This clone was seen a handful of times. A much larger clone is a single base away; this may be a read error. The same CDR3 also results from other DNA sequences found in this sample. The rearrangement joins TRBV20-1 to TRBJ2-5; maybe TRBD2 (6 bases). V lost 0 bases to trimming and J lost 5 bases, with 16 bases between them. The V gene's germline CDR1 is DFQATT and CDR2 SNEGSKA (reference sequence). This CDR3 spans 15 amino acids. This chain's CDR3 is CSARDVRGLRETQYF. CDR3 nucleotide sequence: TGCAGTGCTAGAGACGTTCGGGGGTTGCGCGAGACCCAGTACTTC.

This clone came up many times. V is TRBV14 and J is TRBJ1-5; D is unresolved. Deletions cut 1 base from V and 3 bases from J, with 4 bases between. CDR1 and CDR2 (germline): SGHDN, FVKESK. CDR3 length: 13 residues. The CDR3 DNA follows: TGTGCCAGCAGCCAAGGTCTCAATCAGCCCCAGCATTTT. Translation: CASSQGLNQPQHF.

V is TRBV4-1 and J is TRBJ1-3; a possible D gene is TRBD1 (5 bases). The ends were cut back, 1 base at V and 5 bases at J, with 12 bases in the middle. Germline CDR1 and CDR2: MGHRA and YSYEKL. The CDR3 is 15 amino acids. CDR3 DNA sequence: TGCGCCAGCAGCCAAGCGGGGGGGAATAGAAACACCATATATTTT. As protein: CASSQAGGNRNTIYF.